This is a list of T cell receptor beta chains from one sample in a study of blood T cells in healthy people across ages. Using its own MiXCR run on the 5' RACE reads, TCRdb lists one record per CDR3 protein. The data show more than 800,000 distinct CDR3 sequences, roughly 45% seen once. The specimen sequenced was blood. These receptors all stem from an older woman in good health. Both conserved end residues are part of each CDR3. The D gene is left open where the match is weak. The listing skips clone size in some rows; elsewhere it reads once, few, many or a size class.

J | size | D | V | CDR3 | DNA
TRBJ1-4 | . | . | TRBV6-6 | CASSYTGGVGGGLFF | TGTGCCAGCAGTTACACTGGTGGTGTTGGGGGAGGGCTGTTTTTT
TRBJ1-4 | . | . | TRBV3-1 | CASSQTGWELFF | TGTGCCAGCAGCCAAACAGGGTGGGAACTGTTTTTT
TRBJ2-1 | . | TRBD2 | TRBV12-3/TRBV12-4 | CASRPSGAPTYNEQFF | TGTGCCAGCAGACCGAGCGGGGCCCCTACCTACAATGAGCAGTTCTTC
TRBJ2-5 | few | . | TRBV7-9 | CASSPRSDAQRETQYF | TGTGCCAGCAGTCCCAGATCGGACGCTCAGAGGGAGACCCAGTACTTC
TRBJ2-3 | few | TRBD2 | TRBV5-1 | CASRTSGGGATDTQYF | TGCGCCAGCAGGACTAGCGGGGGAGGGGCCACAGATACGCAGTATTTT
TRBJ2-5 | . | . | TRBV11-2 | CASSLVVGLGEQYF | TGTGCCAGCAGCTTAGTTGTGGGTCTGGGAGAGCAGTACTTC
TRBJ2-3 | many | . | TRBV29-1 | CSVGRRNTDTQYF | TGCAGCGTCGGACGCCGTAACACAGATACGCAGTATTTT
TRBJ2-7 | . | TRBD1 | TRBV27 | CASSPQTGTLSYEQYF | TGTGCCAGCAGTCCTCAGACAGGGACCCTCTCCTACGAGCAGTACTTC
TRBJ2-7 | few | TRBD2 | TRBV29-1 | CSARVAGAGEQYF | TGCAGCGCTCGGGTAGCGGGAGCGGGTGAGCAGTACTTC
TRBJ2-5 | . | TRBD1 | TRBV4-1 | CASSQSPSDRGQFGTQYF | TGCGCCAGCAGCCAATCTCCCTCGGACAGGGGGCAATTTGGGACCCAGTACTTC
TRBJ1-2 | . | . | TRBV6-6 | CASSSDRGGDYGYTF | TGTGCCAGCAGTTCAGACAGAGGCGGTGACTATGGCTACACCTTC
TRBJ2-1 | . | TRBD2 | TRBV14 | CASSQVIAGGRQFF | TGTGCCAGCAGCCAAGTAATAGCGGGAGGGCGGCAGTTCTTC
TRBJ2-2 | few | . | TRBV12-3/TRBV12-4 | CASSLFSGELFF | TGTGCCAGCAGTTTGTTTTCTGGGGAGCTGTTTTTT
TRBJ1-1 | few | . | TRBV5-1 | CASSLTGTHTEAFF | TGCGCCAGCAGCTTGACAGGGACCCACACTGAAGCTTTCTTT
TRBJ1-5 | . | . | TRBV2 | CASSEPQGQPQHF | TGTGCCAGCAGTGAACCCCAAGGTCAGCCCCAGCATTTT
TRBJ2-6 | . | . | TRBV4-3 | CASSQDPPGARTGANVLTF | TGCGCCAGCAGCCAAGATCCGCCAGGGGCACGGACTGGGGCCAACGTCCTGACTTTC
TRBJ2-3 | . | TRBD2 | TRBV11-1 | CASSLGWTRGTDTQYF | TGTGCCAGCAGCTTAGGTTGGACTAGGGGCACAGATACGCAGTATTTT
TRBJ2-1 | . | . | TRBV24-1 | CATCQGARNEQFF | TGTGCCACTTGCCAGGGAGCAAGGAATGAGCAGTTCTTC